A single sample gave rise to the 7 T cell receptor beta chains below, sequenced in a study of blood T cell repertoires in COVID-19. Profiled with immunoSEQ multiplex PCR; TCRdb holds only in-frame clones, not every one. Of a few hundred thousand clones in the sample, around 84% are singletons; the top ten hold about 5.1%. Source material: peripheral blood. The receptors originated from a woman in her fifties or sixties who had recovered from COVID-19.

The chain links TRBV5-4 to TRBJ2-7, with unresolved D. The CDR3 is 14 amino acids. Germline CDR1 reads SGHNT; CDR2 reads YYREEE (reference sequence). The V and J ends lost 3 bases and 2 bases respectively, with 12 bases between them. CDR3 residues: CASSSVVSPYEQYF. In DNA form, the CDR3 reads TGTGCCAGCAGCTCGGTCGTATCCCCCTACGAGCAGTACTTC.

This clone appeared many times. CDR3 protein: CAISGEGTGNTIYF. The CDR3 coding sequence is TGTGCCATCAGTGGGGAGGGCACCGGAAACACCATATATTTT. The chain carries TRBV10-3 and TRBJ1-3; D not resolved. The germline V and J ends were trimmed by 4 bases and 4 bases, with 11 bases remaining between them. This CDR3 is 14 amino acids long. Germline V gene data show CDR1 as ENHRY and CDR2 as SYGVKD.

The rearrangement uses TRBV5-1 and TRBJ2-3; D is possibly TRBD1 (6 bases). V dropped 4 bases and J dropped 6 bases, with 12 bases sitting between them. The CDR3 contains 13 residues. Germline CDR1 is SGHRS and CDR2 is YFSETQ. The CDR3 sequence: CASSRTERDTQYF. CDR3 DNA sequence: TGCGCCAGCAGCCGGACAGAGAGGGATACGCAGTATTTT.

The V and J genes are TRBV6-4 and TRBJ1-2, with D perhaps matching TRBD1 (6 bases). There are 14 residues in the CDR3. V lost 8 bases and J 8 bases, leaving 21 bases between the germline ends. Germline CDR1 reads MRHNA; CDR2 reads SNTAGT. In DNA, the CDR3 is TGTGCCAGCTCCCAGGGGCCTACCACGGGGGGCTACACCTTC. Protein sequence: CASSQGPTTGGYTF.

The rearrangement links TRBV7-8 to TRBJ2-3, with 12 nucleotides matching TRBD2. CDR1 is SGHVS and CDR2 is FQNEAQ in the germline V gene. With V trimmed by 5 bases and J by 6 bases, 12 bases remained unmatched. This CDR3 is 17 amino acids long. CDR3 coding DNA: TGTGCCAGCAGCCAAGGACTAGCGGGAACTCGGGAGGATACGCAGTATTTT. This gives the protein CASSQGLAGTREDTQYF.

This clone came up a few times. The chain couples TRBV7-3 to TRBJ2-1, with a tentative D call TRBD2 (6 bases). Germline V gene sequence: CDR1 SGHTA, CDR2 FQGTGA. V was shortened by 5 bases and J by 9 bases, with 20 bases between the two germline ends. This CDR3 has 15 residues. Here the CDR3 reads CASSPAGSRGSEQFF. The DNA for the CDR3 is TGTGCCAGCAGCCCCGCCGGGAGCCGGGGGAGTGAGCAGTTCTTC.

The CDR3: CASSHGGGQTEAFF. In DNA form, the CDR3 reads TGTGCCAGTAGCCATGGCGGGGGGCAAACTGAAGCTTTCTTT. The chain joins TRBV19 to TRBJ1-1; perhaps TRBD1 as D (6 bases). V lost 6 bases to trimming and J lost 5 bases, with 16 bases between them. Germline lookup yields CDR1 LNHDA and CDR2 SQIVND (reference sequence). This CDR3 contains 14 residues. Complete variable domain (other parts from reference TRBV19 and TRBJ1-1): DGGITQSPKYLFRKEGQNVTLSCEQNLNHDAMYWYRQDPGQGLRLIYYSQIVNDFQKGDIAEGYSVSREKKESFPLTVTSAQKNPTAFYLCASSHGGGQTEAFFGQGTRLTVV.